This T cell receptor (beta chain) was captured in a study of post-analysis software for immune sequencing data (dated by TCRdb to 2013 to 2016). Background on the whole study: The recorded disease courses included relapsing-remitting, secondary progressive and progressive-relapsing multiple sclerosis, and some patients had no subtype annotation. The patient repertoires were set against around eleven previously published healthy control repertoires from donors whose ages ranged from roughly 6 to 27 years. A subset of samples was prepared in parallel using single-end sample barcoding, then pooled and co-amplified after Illumina adapter ligation. General findings and caveats noted by the study authors: Roughly 5 TRBV segments, including TRBV5-6, TRBV5-1 and TRBV20-1, were significantly more frequent in patients than controls. Direct clustering with F measure showed strong co-clustering of samples prepared in the same batch, prompting a batch-effect correction. The control group was slightly older than the multiple sclerosis patient group. Normalized Chao1 diversity was significantly lower in multiple sclerosis patients than controls, suggesting substantial peripheral T-cell clonal expansion.

In the germline V gene, CDR1 corresponds to ENHRY and CDR2 to SYGVKD. The CDR3 runs 14 amino acids, cysteine and phenylalanine included. Of all the DNA, just the CDR3 is kept, 42 bases in frame from base 1. Ends trimmed: V by 7 bases, J by 7 bases; bases unmatched to a gene: 3. This clonotype has just a few counts. Its antigen specificity is not known. No qualities accompany the bases; no much larger clone lies one base away. The library was generated by PCR. Sequencing was performed on an Illumina HiSeq 2500. Unique molecular identifiers were incorporated into TCR beta cDNA libraries to reduce PCR and sequencing biases. Per 1 to 10 million input T cells, roughly 500,000 cDNA molecules were obtained, such that each molecule approximated one T cell. The patient libraries were prepared and sequenced using the same protocol as the earlier healthy control dataset. Within a given batch, samples were prepared together, multiplexed and sequenced on the same HiSeq lane. Regarding the original processing steps: Raw barcoded reads were processed with MIGEC, discarding single-read molecular identifier groups before consensus assembly and CDR3 extraction. VDJtools was used for post-analysis of the clonotype tables, with diversity normalized by down-sampling every dataset to the smallest sample size. Repertoire overlap clustering matched CDR3 amino acid but not nucleotide sequences to correct batch-related cross-sample contamination. TCRdb reprocessed the public reads (quality trimming at Q25 with fastp, clone calling with MiXCR) and kept in-frame beta chains. Each entry merges the rows of one CDR3 protein and shows their most common DNA and genes. These V and J calls are TCRdb output, not the study's own analysis. The sample table shows 820,000 or so distinct CDR3 sequences, and roughly 58% are seen once. The leading ten clones occupy roughly 4.4% of the sample.

TCR beta repertoires were profiled from peripheral blood of some 13 young patients with multiple sclerosis to demonstrate the VDJtools post-analysis software. Multiple sclerosis patients were children and adolescents aged roughly 6 to 17 years. The source is a girl between 10 and 17 years old with multiple sclerosis. The chain uses TRBV10-3 and TRBJ1-6, with TRBD1 identical over 11 junction bases. The sample was blood. The nucleotides read TGTGCCATCAAATGGGACAGGGGGAATTCACCCCTCCACTTT. Translated, it reads CAIKWDRGNSPLHF.